This T cell receptor (beta chain) emerged from a study of blood T cells in healthy people across ages (dated by TCRdb to the mid-2010s). Broadly, across the study: In model experiments, template switching captured roughly one uniquely barcoded TCR beta cDNA molecule for every two T cells. To track age-related changes in TCR beta repertoire diversity, the study relied on deep sequencing normalized with unique cDNA molecular identifiers. The donors were divided into four age groups: young (average around 17 years), middle-aged (about 40), aged (around 59) and long-lived (about 90). To avoid experimental bias, donors of different ages were randomly spread across the sequencing lanes. Two additional independent replicas of 1 million unique cDNA reads from the same blood draw were analyzed for two donors (one aged 18 to 29 and one aged 80 or older).

Points the paper makes about the study in general: Compared with the aged group, more naive CD4+ T cells, fewer expanded clones and increased TCR diversity were shown by the long-lived group, suggesting age selection. There was a strong correlation between observed TCR beta diversity and the percentage of naive T cells measured by flow cytometry. Donor CMV infection status was unknown, potentially confounding age-related changes in expanded clonotypes. Total diversity estimates from one million sequenced T cells were considered lower bounds and underestimates. As age increased, observed TCR beta diversity per million T cells dropped in a roughly linear way, and a significant reduction was already evident by age around 41. Since profiling was done on bulk unsorted PBMCs, naive and antigen-experienced compartments could not be conclusively compared.

Systemically healthy Caucasian individuals from Russia, 35 to 40 in total and aged about 6 to 100 years, were included as donors. Each donor gave around 9.9 milliliters of peripheral blood, collected into EDTA-treated Vacutainer tubes. Ficoll-Paque density-gradient centrifugation was used to isolate PBMCs, with at least 7 million per sample. Trizol reagent was used to extract total RNA from the PBMCs, yielding at least 6 micrograms per sample. For every donor, flow cytometry on a PBMC aliquot measured the percentage of naive CD45RAhigh/CD27high T cells. Based on the germline V gene, the CDR1 and CDR2 sequences are SGHDN and FVKESK. Inclusive of the bounding cysteine and phenylalanine, the CDR3 is 14 residues long. Solely the CDR3 DNA is kept, with 42 bases framed from the first base. Compared with germline, V lacks 5 bases and J lacks 7 bases; bases without a gene match: 6. Comment on this clonotype: Its antigen remains undetermined. Base qualities were left out, and no much larger clone turns up one base away.

Libraries were constructed by 5' RACE. Sequencing took place on an Illumina HiSeq 2500. A second PCR of roughly 6 to 12 cycles was run with a J-beta primer mix and a sample-barcoded 5' primer. A template-switch 5' adaptor carrying 12 random nucleotides introduced a unique molecular identifier onto each TCR beta cDNA molecule. At least 2.5 million CDR3-containing paired-end reads were obtained from each sample. First-strand cDNA synthesis was performed from all RNA using the Mint cDNA synthesis kit, with priming by a TRBC-specific oligonucleotide. All cDNA was treated with uracil-DNA glycosylase and then went through a first 18-cycle PCR with the universal primers M1SS and BC2_uni_R. On the study's bioinformatics: Normalization of each sample was performed by random selection of 1 million high-quality reads, each carrying a distinct molecular identifier. Instead of being binned into consensus sequences, reads that shared molecular identifiers were thrown out. MiTCR, run with a Q25 quality threshold and the strictest error-elimination algorithm, handled CDR3 identification, clonotype clustering and error correction. A nonparametric unseen species model with Euler transformation was used to estimate lower-bound total TCR beta diversity. The public reads were quality trimmed at Q25 with fastp and then assembled into clones with MiXCR by TCRdb, keeping productive beta chains. Each CDR3 protein appears once, grouped with its most common genes and DNA. The V and J calls and clone size are TCRdb's, not the authors'. The sample profile shows 650,000 to 1,000,000 distinct CDR3 sequences; 35% to 40% of them were found once. The ten largest clones add up to 10% to 15% of the sample.

The sequenced material came from blood. Recombination linked TRBV14 to TRBJ2-1; TRBD1 lines up with 9 middle nucleotides. This sequence originates from a man younger than 35 in good health. At the DNA level, the sequence is TGTGCCAGCAGCTTGGACAGGGGTCGGAATGAGCAGTTCTTC. Translation gives CASSLDRGRNEQFF.